This T cell receptor (beta chain) was observed in a study of blood T cell repertoires in COVID-19. Study context: T cells, B-cell-depleted T cells, or PBMCs provided the cDNA or gDNA that served as material.

The V end was cut by 10 bases, the J end by 0 bases, with 18 bases between. Germline CDR1 reads MNHEY; CDR2 reads SMNVEV (reference sequence). This CDR3 comprises 15 residues. The protocol was immunoSEQ multiplex PCR, while the TCRdb copy is restricted to in-frame clones and leaves out a portion. The table lists roughly 200,000 clones, about 86% of them singletons, with roughly 8.6% in the top ten. The sequence was obtained from a man aged 35 to 55 with active or convalescent COVID-19. Sequencing used peripheral blood. The V call is TRBV27, the J call TRBJ1-2; tentatively, D is TRBD1 (5 bases). The CDR3 loop reads CATSPRGMANYGYTF. The CDR3 nucleotides are TGTGCCACCTCGCCCCGGGGGATGGCTAACTATGGCTACACCTTC.